This TCR beta chain was obtained from a study of OX40 agonist ivuxolimab in advanced cancers. Findings and caveats of the study: Among the least clonally expanded were partial responders at 0.1-3.0 mg/kg. CD8+ T cells showed, on average, more clonal expansion than CD4+ cells. Circulating CD4+ and CD8+ T cells showed clonal expansion by week 6 at 0.1 to 3.0 mg/kg.

Comments on this clone: Its antigen is not known.

V lost 7 bases and J lost 12, with 21 bases in between. This CDR3 is 14 amino acids long. Germline V CDR1 and CDR2: SEHNR, FQNEAQ (reference sequence). Profiled with immunoSEQ multiplex PCR; TCRdb holds only in-frame clones, not every one. This sample has around 66,000 clones, with 85% found just once. This sample comprised CD4+ or CD8+ T cells sorted from blood, obtained in a trial of the OX40 agonist ivuxolimab. This chain connects TRBV7-9 to TRBJ1-4, with TRBD1 as a possible D gene (5 bases). The receptor's source is an adult with an advanced solid tumor such as melanoma, head and neck, liver or kidney cancer. CDR3 nucleotide sequence: TGTGCCAGCACGCCAGTGGACCAGGGTGGGGAACTGTTTTTT. Amino acid sequence: CASTPVDQGGELFF.